This T cell receptor (beta chain) originates from a study of CD8 T cells in Susac syndrome. This CDR3 region has 13 residues. CDR1 is SGHRS and CDR2 is YFSETQ in the germline V gene. Trimming stripped 2 bases from V and 7 bases from J, with 9 bases between. The RNA input was about 0.5 to 1 ug, and it was reverse transcribed with random hexamers. Using its own MiXCR run on the immunoSEQ multiplex PCR reads, TCRdb lists one record per CDR3 protein. Seen here are 120,000 to 150,000 distinct CDR3 sequences, roughly 94% observed once, and the top ten hold nearly 0.085%. This sequence originates from a human donor in good health. The material sequenced was CD4+ T cells from PBMCs. V usage is TRBV5-1 and J usage is TRBJ1-4; D is possibly TRBD1 (5 bases). CDR3 in amino acids: CASSFDRGEKLFF. The CDR3 coding sequence is TGCGCCAGCAGCTTCGACAGAGGTGAAAAACTGTTTTTT.